This TCR beta chain is from a study of T cell repertoires in cytomegalovirus infection. Study-wide results and caveats: CMV carriers with the relevant HLA were identified by cumulative public TCR beta family frequency. The ex vivo response showed dominance by HLA-C-restricted CMV-specific TCR beta clonotypes.

Trimming pared 8 bases from V and 0 bases from J, leaving 14 bases between. The germline CDR1 and CDR2 sequences are MNHEY and SVGAGI. This CDR3 region has 15 residues. A word on this clonotype: No antigen is known for it.

TCRdb processed the reads anew with MiXCR; each CDR3 protein has one entry. Altogether approximately 990,000 distinct CDR3 sequences are present, roughly a third being singletons, with the ten largest covering over 10%. The clonotype comes from a human donor in good health (CMV status not recorded). Some clones in this sample may be carry-over from other donors' samples. The sequences come from cultured CD8+ T cells from PBMCs, collected from culture after CMV antigen stimulation. The chain has TRBV6-5 and TRBJ2-1; weak D call: TRBD1 (6 bases). The CDR3 here is CASHRGRSSYNEQFF. CDR3 DNA sequence: TGTGCCAGCCATAGGGGGAGAAGCTCCTACAATGAGCAGTTCTTC.